Below are 14 T cell receptor beta chains sequenced from a single sample in a study of T cells in Graves' hyperthyroidism and ophthalmopathy. RNA transcripts served as the template for amplifying TCR beta CDR3 regions. Primed by the HTBI set, a first-round RT-PCR was run on the TCR CDR3. TCRdb passed the multiplex PCR reads through MiXCR, listing each CDR3 protein once. The data show 610,000 or so distinct CDR3 sequences, approximately 44% seen once. The sequencing sample was made of peripheral blood or thyroid tissue (not recorded which). The receptors stem from a woman between 18 and 29 years old with Graves' hyperthyroidism.

The sample holds many counts of this clonotype. The chain employs TRBV30 and TRBJ1-5; weak D call: TRBD1 (5 bases). V was pared by 1 base and J by 3 bases, with 7 bases between. CDR1 is GTSNPN and CDR2 is SVGIG in the germline V gene (reference sequence). The CDR3 has 13 amino acids. CDR3 in amino acids: CAWSEGTNQPQHF. In nucleotides, the CDR3 is TGTGCCTGGAGTGAGGGGACCAATCAGCCCCAGCATTTT.

Details on this clonotype: A single base separates this from a much larger clone, so it may be a read error. The conserved final phenylalanine or tryptophan is absent from the CDR3, which likely points to a read error. The genes are TRBV11-1 and TRBJ1-4; 8 bases are shared with TRBD1. The junction had 12 bases not matched to a gene; V was cut back by 4 bases and J by 8 bases. The germline CDR1 and CDR2 sequences are SGHAT and FQDESV (reference sequence). The CDR3 consists of 16 residues. The CDR3 loop is CASSSSVPGGSEKLFL. The CDR3 DNA sequence: TGTGCCAGCAGCTCCAGCGTGCCAGGGGGCTCCGAAAAACTGTTTCTT.

The CDR3 nucleotides are TGTGCCAGCAGTGAAGGCAGCGGGAGTCAGACCCAGTACTTC. As protein: CASSEGSGSQTQYF. The genes are TRBV2 and TRBJ2-5; 8 nucleotides line up with TRBD2. V shed 1 base, J shed 6 bases, and the junction held 4 bases outside the gene matches. The CDR3 covers 14 residues. Germline assignment: CDR1 SNHLY and CDR2 FYNNEI.

The sample holds many counts of this clonotype. This rearrangement joins TRBV5-1 to TRBJ2-2; D possibly corresponds to TRBD2 (6 bases). CDR3 length: 15 amino acids. Deletions cut 1 base from V and 4 bases from J, with 11 bases between. Germline CDR1 and CDR2: SGHRS and YFSETQ. CDR3 loop: CASSLRLAITGELFF. CDR3 nucleotide sequence: TGCGCCAGCAGCTTGCGTCTAGCGATCACCGGGGAGCTGTTTTTT. Full variable domain (remainder filled in from reference TRBV5-1 and TRBJ2-2): KAGVTQTPRYLIKTRGQQVTLSCSPISGHRSVSWYQQTPGQGLQFLFEYFSETQRNKGNFPGRFSGRQFSNSRSEMNVSTLELGDSALYLCASSLRLAITGELFFGEGSRLTVL.

With respect to this clonotype: This could be a read error, since a much larger clone is one nucleotide away. The rearrangement links TRBV2 to TRBJ1-2; 12 bases line up with TRBD1. Germline CDR1 reads SNHLY; CDR2 reads FYNNEI. V lost 6 bases and J lost 7; bases outside the gene matches: 3. The CDR3 runs to 13 residues. DNA for the CDR3: TGTGCCAGCAGCCGGGACAGGGGGCCTGGCTACACCTTC. It specifies CASSRDRGPGYTF.

The chain employs TRBV5-4 and TRBJ2-5; 11 bases line up with TRBD1. The CDR3 is 14 residues long. Germline V gene data show CDR1 as SGHNT and CDR2 as YYREEE (reference sequence). The ends lost 6 bases at V and 3 bases at J; junction bases unmatched: 4. CDR3 amino acids: CASTWDRGKETQYF. The CDR3 DNA reads TGTGCCAGCACCTGGGACAGGGGGAAAGAGACCCAGTACTTC.

The chain joins TRBV7-2 to TRBJ1-6, with 8 positions matching TRBD1. Germline loops: CDR1 SGHTA, CDR2 FQGNSA. The CDR3 contains 16 residues. V dropped 8 bases and J dropped 0; count of bases not matched to a gene: 6. The CDR3 bases are TGTGCCAGCGGACAGGGCTTCAGCTCCTATAATTCACCCCTCCACTTT. This sequence encodes CASGQGFSSYNSPLHF.

This clonotype was counted ten times or more. The V and J genes are TRBV20-1 and TRBJ2-7; D remains ambiguous. Germline CDR1 and CDR2: DFQATT and SNEGSKA (reference sequence). V was trimmed by 5 bases and J by 0 bases, leaving 11 bases between them. The CDR3 loop spans 13 amino acids. The CDR3 DNA reads as TGCAGTGCTGAAAGGACGGACTCCTACGAGCAGTACTTC. It translates to CSAERTDSYEQYF.

The sample holds many counts of this clonotype. V is TRBV27 and J is TRBJ2-5; 11 positions match TRBD1. The CDR3 is 15 amino acids. In germline, CDR1 is MNHEY, CDR2 SMNVEV (reference sequence). With V trimmed by 3 bases and J by 5 bases, 5 bases remained unmatched. The CDR3 DNA sequence: TGTGCCAGCAGTTTTAGGACAGGGGGCGCCGAGACCCAGTACTTC. Translated, it gives CASSFRTGGAETQYF.

This clonotype has ten or more counts. The chain links TRBV6-4 to TRBJ2-2; D not certain. Germline values: CDR1 MRHNA, CDR2 SNTAGT. V lost 4 bases, J lost 2 bases, and 11 bases lay in between. The length of the CDR3 is 15 residues. CDR3 bases: TGTGCCAGCAGTGTATCGCAGAGTAACACCGGGGAGCTGTTTTTT. It codes for CASSVSQSNTGELFF.

The CDR3 DNA is TGTGCCAGCAGCTTAACCGGGACAGGGGGCGATGGAAACACCATATATTTT. Amino acids: CASSLTGTGGDGNTIYF. The chain has TRBV9 and TRBJ1-3; 12 bases line up with TRBD1. Trimming took 4 bases from V and 3 from J; bases not matched to a gene: 8. This CDR3 has 17 amino acids. Germline V gives CDR1 SGDLS, CDR2 YYNGEE.

This clonotype was seen ten or more times. The V call is TRBV19, the J call TRBJ2-2; D unclear. V was cut by 3 bases and J by 0 bases, with 5 bases left in between. The germline CDR1 and CDR2 sequences are LNHDA and SQIVND (reference sequence). This CDR3 comprises 14 residues. CDR3 nucleotides: TGTGCCAGTAGTATCCAGGCGAACACCGGGGAGCTGTTTTTT. It translates to CASSIQANTGELFF.

This clonotype was observed at least ten times. The V call is TRBV6-1, the J call TRBJ2-7; D is undetermined. This CDR3 contains 14 residues. V was cut by 6 bases and J by 7 bases, with 19 bases left in between. Germline V gene data show CDR1 as MNHNS and CDR2 as SASEGT. The CDR3 reads CASSLDVARREQYF. Here the CDR3 DNA reads TGTGCCAGCAGCCTCGACGTCGCGAGGCGGGAGCAGTACTTC.

The chain has TRBV7-3 and TRBJ2-2; 9 bases align to TRBD2. This CDR3 is 16 amino acids long. The germline V gene has CDR1 SGHTA and CDR2 FQGTGA. After removal of 5 bases from V and 4 bases from J, the junction contained 8 bases not matched to a gene. CDR3 protein: CASSPRPSGATGELFF. The CDR3 DNA sequence: TGTGCCAGCAGCCCCAGGCCTAGCGGGGCCACCGGGGAGCTGTTTTTT.